This is a list of T cell receptor beta chains from one sample in a study of control samples from healthy donors and cancer patients. Sequencing was performed with immunoSEQ multiplex PCR; in TCRdb, only in-frame clones are kept and a portion is missing. The sample consists of over 200,000 clones, about four fifths of them appearing once. The material sequenced was PBMCs. These receptors originate from a woman aged 55-69 years with lung cancer. The CDR3 runs from the conserved cysteine through the conserved F or W. A D gene is named only where the DNA matches it firmly. Size tells how often a clone was seen (once, few, many) or the class of an expanded clone, and some rows leave it out.

d_call clone_size j_call v_call cdr3_aa cdr3_nt
TRBD2 once TRBJ2-7 TRBV5-6 CASSNGRGLDGYEQYF TGTGCCAGCAGCAATGGCAGGGGACTAGATGGGTACGAGCAGTACTTC
- few TRBJ2-7 TRBV15 CATSRDGGYEQYF TGTGCCACCAGCAGAGACGGGGGATACGAGCAGTACTTC
- - TRBJ1-1 TRBV6-4 CASSGHTGYPLNTEAFF TGTGCCAGCAGTGGCCACACAGGGTACCCATTGAACACTGAAGCTTTCTTT
- few TRBJ2-5 TRBV7-9 CASSLRGETQYF TGTGCCAGCAGCTTACGCGGCGAGACCCAGTACTTC
- many TRBJ2-7 TRBV6-5 CASNPRSDRSYEQYF TGTGCCAGCAACCCCCGTAGCGACCGCTCCTACGAGCAGTACTTC
- - TRBJ1-6 TRBV6-5 CASSYAGIGTSLHF TGTGCCAGCAGTTACGCCGGGATAGGCACTTCCCTCCACTTT
TRBD1 - TRBJ2-1 TRBV6-5 CASSTDRPWNEQFF TGTGCCAGCAGTACGGACAGGCCTTGGAATGAGCAGTTCTTC
- - TRBJ2-1 TRBV19 CASSRDYNEQFF TGTGCCAGTAGTCGGGACTACAATGAGCAGTTCTTC
- - TRBJ2-5 TRBV10-1 CASSVRIQETQYF TGCGCCAGCAGTGTGCGGATCCAAGAGACCCAGTACTTC
TRBD2 - TRBJ2-5 TRBV13 CASSPRRSGGAKETQYF TGTGCCAGCAGCCCAAGGCGGAGCGGGGGGGCCAAAGAGACCCAGTACTTC
TRBD2 - TRBJ2-1 TRBV5-1 CASSLGAFSGRKNNEQFF TGCGCCAGCAGCTTGGGGGCCTTTAGCGGGAGGAAGAACAATGAGCAGTTCTTC
TRBD1 - TRBJ1-5 TRBV19 CASSAPRGRGSNQPQHF TGTGCCAGTAGTGCACCCAGGGGGCGCGGAAGCAATCAGCCCCAGCATTTT
- - TRBJ1-4 TRBV28 CASRTVGATNEKLFF TGTGCCAGCAGAACCGTGGGGGCGACTAATGAAAAACTGTTTTTT
TRBD1 - TRBJ2-2 TRBV11-2 CASSGTGNTGELFF TGTGCCAGCAGCGGGACAGGGAACACCGGGGAGCTGTTTTTT
- - TRBJ1-6 TRBV6-5 CASRVGTENSPLHF TGTGCCAGCAGAGTCGGGACGGAGAATTCACCCCTCCACTTT
- once TRBJ1-1 TRBV28 CASILTGGVTEAFF TGTGCCAGCATTCTCACCGGGGGGGTCACTGAAGCTTTCTTT
TRBD2 - TRBJ2-1 TRBV5-1 CASSPGTSRDNEQFF TGCGCCAGCAGCCCCGGGACTAGCAGAGACAATGAGCAGTTCTTC
TRBD2 - TRBJ2-1 TRBV11-2 CANSDPGVSGRHIGNEQFF TGTGCCAACAGCGATCCAGGGGTTAGCGGGAGACATATTGGCAATGAGCAGTTCTTC
- - TRBJ2-5 TRBV5-4 CASSLSGGAQETQYF TGTGCCAGCAGCCTGTCCGGAGGGGCACAAGAGACCCAGTACTTC
- few TRBJ2-3 TRBV10-2 CASSESTRTDTQYF TGCGCCAGCAGTGAGTCGACTCGCACAGATACGCAGTATTTT
TRBD2 - TRBJ2-5 TRBV28 CASSSPALAGGETQYF TGTGCCAGCAGTAGCCCTGCACTAGCGGGAGGTGAGACCCAGTACTTC
- - TRBJ2-7 TRBV23-1 CASSQGVRRRRSYEQYF TGCGCCAGCAGTCAAGGGGTTCGGCGAAGAAGATCCTACGAGCAGTACTTC
- - TRBJ1-3 TRBV6-1 CASSDGFSNSGNTIYF TGTGCCAGCAGTGACGGGTTTTCCAACTCTGGAAACACCATATATTTT
- - TRBJ1-1 TRBV6-1 CASSESRGLATEAFF TGTGCCAGCAGTGAATCGCGGGGGTTGGCCACTGAAGCTTTCTTT
- - TRBJ1-2 TRBV11-2 CASSQGQNYGYTF TGTGCCAGCAGCCAAGGACAGAACTATGGCTACACCTTC
- - TRBJ2-7 TRBV7-8 CASSLRRDGSYEQYF TGTGCCAGCAGCTTACGACGGGACGGTTCCTACGAGCAGTACTTC
TRBD1 - TRBJ2-2 TRBV12-5 CASGLSAGTGVTGELFF TGTGCTAGTGGTTTGTCCGCCGGGACAGGGGTGACCGGGGAGCTGTTTTTT
- - TRBJ1-2 TRBV28 CASSLYPGDDYGYTF TGTGCCAGCAGTTTATACCCGGGCGATGACTATGGCTACACCTTC
- - TRBJ1-1 TRBV19 CASSIIGSGITEAFF TGTGCCAGTAGTATAATCGGATCAGGGATCACTGAAGCTTTCTTT
TRBD1 - TRBJ2-5 TRBV7-6 CASSFGTGGAETQYF TGTGCCAGCAGCTTTGGGACAGGGGGCGCGGAGACCCAGTACTTC
TRBD1 - TRBJ1-5 TRBV10-3 CAIRDDRGHQPQHF TGTGCCATCAGAGACGACAGGGGACATCAGCCCCAGCATTTT
- - TRBJ2-1 TRBV6-4 CASSPGPSGKNEQFF TGTGCCAGCAGTCCGGGACCTTCAGGTAAAAATGAGCAGTTCTTC
TRBD1 - TRBJ2-1 TRBV7-3 CASSLSGQGLNEQFF TGTGCCAGCAGCCTAAGCGGACAGGGTCTGAATGAGCAGTTCTTC
- - TRBJ1-1 TRBV5-6 CASSLAPGSETEAFF TGTGCCAGCAGCTTGGCTCCAGGGTCAGAGACTGAAGCTTTCTTT
- - TRBJ1-6 TRBV6-2/TRBV6-3 CASSYGSVNSPLHF TGTGCCAGCAGTTACGGCTCGGTTAATTCACCCCTCCACTTT
- - TRBJ1-2 TRBV28 CASSRSTWENYGYTF TGTGCCAGCAGCCGCTCGACGTGGGAAAACTATGGCTACACCTTC
TRBD1 - TRBJ1-3 TRBV18 CASSPGQTSGNTIYF TGTGCCAGCTCACCGGGACAGACCTCTGGAAACACCATATATTTT
- - TRBJ2-2 TRBV11-2 CASSLEPEPTGELFF TGTGCCAGCAGCTTAGAACCCGAACCCACCGGGGAGCTGTTTTTT
- - TRBJ2-7 TRBV5-1 CASSSGDAYEQYF TGCGCCAGCAGCTCCGGGGACGCCTACGAGCAGTACTTC
- medium-sized TRBJ1-2 TRBV28 CASRPQGNYGYTF TGTGCCAGCAGACCACAGGGTAACTATGGCTACACCTTC
- few TRBJ1-2 TRBV19 CASSMGGGRYGYTF TGTGCCAGTAGTATGGGGGGCGGACGTTATGGCTACACCTTC
TRBD1 - TRBJ1-2 TRBV12-3/TRBV12-4 CASSLGQGYGYTF TGTGCCAGCAGCCTCGGACAGGGCTATGGCTACACCTTC
TRBD1 - TRBJ2-5 TRBV18 CASSPPSQDRDVETQYF TGTGCCAGCTCACCACCATCCCAGGACAGGGATGTTGAGACCCAGTACTTC
- - TRBJ1-6 TRBV5-4 CASSWVGVNSPLHF TGTGCCAGCAGCTGGGTCGGAGTTAATTCACCCCTCCACTTT
TRBD2 - TRBJ2-3 TRBV10-3 CAISLGGLAGKSTDTQYF TGTGCCATCAGTTTGGGCGGACTAGCGGGAAAAAGCACAGATACGCAGTATTTT
- - TRBJ2-3 TRBV18 CASSRGGTDTQYF TGTGCCAGCTCACGGGGAGGAACAGATACGCAGTATTTT